This entry lists 32 T cell receptor beta chains sequenced from one sample in a study of beta chain features in type 1 diabetes. The whole isolated RNA underwent reverse transcription, so sequencing captured expressed TCRB transcripts. Sequencing used immunoSEQ multiplex PCR; TCRdb keeps in-frame clones, though not all of them. There are approximately 44,000 clones in the sample; 51% occur only once, and roughly 2% lies in the top ten. The sequenced sample was Tregs from blood. The receptors here all came from a woman younger than 35 in good health.

This clone was picked up a small number of times. The chain carries TRBV10-3 and TRBJ1-2, with D unclear. CDR1 is ENHRY and CDR2 is SYGVKD in the germline V gene. The CDR3 has 16 residues. The V gene lost 0 bases and the J gene lost 4 bases, with 15 bases spanning the gap. CDR3 sequence (DNA): TGTGCCATCAGTGAGTCGGCTGGCAGGAAAAGCTATGGCTACACCTTC. It codes for CAISESAGRKSYGYTF.

The chain is built from TRBV15 and TRBJ2-5, with a possible D match to TRBD2 (6 bases). V gave up 5 bases and J gave up 3 bases, with 10 bases separating them. There are 13 residues in the CDR3. Per germline, CDR1 LNHNV and CDR2 YYDKDF (reference sequence). The CDR3 loop reads CATSAGEEETQYF. As DNA, the CDR3 is TGTGCCACCAGCGCCGGGGAGGAAGAGACCCAGTACTTC.

J is TRBJ1-2 and V is TRBV4-1; TRBD1 matches 8 bases. Germline V gene data show CDR1 as MGHRA and CDR2 as YSYEKL. The CDR3 has 19 residues. V shed 4 bases, J shed 6 bases, and the junction held 22 bases outside the gene matches. DNA for the CDR3: TGCGCCAGCAGCCCTCCTCACGGCGGGACAGGTATCCCCTTTGATGGCTACACCTTC. It translates to CASSPPHGGTGIPFDGYTF.

This clone was seen a handful of times. This chain joins TRBV10-3 and TRBJ1-5; 9 nucleotides agree with TRBD1. CDR3 length equals 14 residues. Unmatched junction bases numbered 4, after V lost 6 bases and J lost 4 bases. Germline loops: CDR1 ENHRY, CDR2 SYGVKD. The CDR3 sequence is CAIREGTGNQPQHF. In DNA form, the CDR3 reads TGTGCCATCAGGGAAGGGACAGGGAATCAGCCCCAGCATTTT.

The genes are TRBV6-5 and TRBJ1-6; D might be TRBD1 (5 bases). Per the germline V gene, CDR1 is MNHEY and CDR2 is SVGAGI. The CDR3 covers 16 residues. V gave up 0 bases and J gave up 6 bases, with 12 bases separating them. The CDR3 DNA is TGTGCCAGCAGTTACTCCGGACGGGGGATTAATTCACCCCTCCACTTT. Its translation is CASSYSGRGINSPLHF.

V and J are TRBV7-2 and TRBJ2-7; the D is unclear. V shed 5 bases and J shed 0 bases, with 5 bases lying between them. CDR1 is SGHTA, CDR2 FQGNSA, per germline. There are 12 residues in the CDR3. CDR3 in DNA: TGTGCCAGCAGCCCCAGCTCCTACGAGCAGTACTTC. Residues: CASSPSSYEQYF.

The chain links TRBV7-3 to TRBJ2-1; 7 nucleotides align to TRBD2. V lost 1 base and J lost 7; bases outside the gene matches: 13. The CDR3 totals 17 residues. From germline, CDR1 is SGHTA and CDR2 FQGTGA. CDR3 sequence: CASSLNAPGRLRNEQFF. The DNA for the CDR3 is TGTGCCAGCAGCTTAAACGCCCCCGGGAGGCTGAGGAATGAGCAGTTCTTC.

This chain uses TRBV7-9 with TRBJ2-3; a weak D match, TRBD1 (6 bases). Germline CDR1 is SEHNR and CDR2 is FQNEAQ (reference sequence). The CDR3 spans 13 residues. Trimming took off 3 bases at V and 7 bases at J, with 11 bases between the two ends. The CDR3 loop reads CASSLGQLNTQYF. In DNA form, the CDR3 reads TGTGCCAGCAGCTTGGGACAACTTAATACGCAGTATTTT.

This clone was seen a few times. This chain uses TRBV5-1 with TRBJ2-1; 10 bases match TRBD1. CDR1 and CDR2 from the germline V gene are SGHRS and YFSETQ. This CDR3 region has 15 residues. With V trimmed by 4 bases and J by 3 bases, 4 bases remained unmatched. The chain's CDR3 is CASSPGQGHYNEQFF. CDR3 bases: TGCGCCAGCAGCCCGGGACAGGGGCACTACAATGAGCAGTTCTTC.

This chain connects TRBV28 to TRBJ2-5, with D hard to call. Germline V gives CDR1 MDHEN, CDR2 SYDVKM. This CDR3 is 14 amino acids long. V lost 0 bases and J lost 5, with 10 bases in between. The CDR3 bases are TGTGCCAGCAGTTTATGGACCACCGGGGAGACCCAGTACTTC. Translated, it gives CASSLWTTGETQYF.

The chain carries TRBV10-1 and TRBJ1-2; a possible D gene is TRBD1 (5 bases). Trimming shortened V by 0 bases and J by 8 bases, and 10 bases separated the two germline ends. The CDR3 runs to 13 residues. Germline loops: CDR1 WNHNN, CDR2 SYGVQD (reference sequence). In nucleotides, the CDR3 is TGCGCCAGCAGTGAGTCCGGGGGGAGAGGCTACACCTTC. Amino acid sequence: CASSESGGRGYTF.

This chain uses TRBV7-2 with TRBJ2-7; 8 nucleotides line up with TRBD1. CDR1 and CDR2 from the germline V gene are SGHTA and FQGNSA. The CDR3 loop spans 14 amino acids. With V trimmed by 10 bases and J by 2 bases, 10 bases remained unmatched. The CDR3 protein is CATARTGQAYEQYF. As DNA, the CDR3 is TGTGCCACCGCCCGAACGGGACAGGCCTACGAGCAGTACTTC. Combining the CDR3 with reference TRBV7-2 and TRBJ2-7 gives the whole variable domain GAGVSQSPSNKVTEKGKDVELRCDPISGHTALYWYRQSLGQGLEFLIYFQGNSAPDKSGLPSDRFSAERTGGSVSTLTIQRTQQEDSAVYLCATARTGQAYEQYFGPGTRLTVT.

The chain joins TRBV7-8 to TRBJ2-1; 9 bases are shared with TRBD2. The CDR3 is made up of 16 amino acids. CDR1 and CDR2 (germline): SGHVS, FQNEAQ. Losses at the gene ends were 5 bases for V and 8 bases for J; bases not matched to a gene: 13. The CDR3 DNA follows: TGTGCCAGCAGCCTCGCACAAGCGGGAGGTATACATGAGCAGTTCTTC. This gives the protein CASSLAQAGGIHEQFF.

This chain connects TRBV29-1 to TRBJ1-2; TRBD1 matches at 8 bases. The V segment lost 6 bases and the J segment 7 bases; nucleotides outside the gene matches: 10. The germline V gene encodes CDR1 SQVTM and CDR2 ANQGSEA. The CDR3 contains 13 residues. CDR3 sequence (DNA): TGCAGCGTAGGAATAACAGGGGGAAGTGGCTACACCTTC. Translating it yields CSVGITGGSGYTF.

This clone was picked up a small number of times. V usage is TRBV19 and J usage is TRBJ2-2; possibly TRBD1 for D (7 bases). This CDR3 is built from 14 residues. Trimming stripped 7 bases from V and 5 bases from J, with 14 bases between. Germline values: CDR1 LNHDA, CDR2 SQIVND (reference sequence). The CDR3 here is CASTGGIRTGELFF. In nucleotides, the CDR3 is TGTGCCAGTACAGGGGGGATTAGGACCGGGGAGCTGTTTTTT.

V is TRBV6-6 and J is TRBJ1-2; TRBD1 might be the D (5 bases). Trimming left V 7 bases short and J 2 bases short, with 14 bases between. Germline V gene data show CDR1 as MNHNY and CDR2 as SVGAGI (reference sequence). The CDR3 loop spans 14 amino acids. CDR3 sequence: CASIPSGTNYGYTF. In DNA, the CDR3 is TGTGCCAGCATCCCGAGCGGGACCAACTATGGCTACACCTTC.

The gene calls are TRBV29-1 and TRBJ2-5, with 7 bases matching TRBD1. The germline V gene encodes CDR1 SQVTM and CDR2 ANQGSEA. This CDR3 is built from 12 residues. V was pared by 7 bases and J by 2 bases, with 4 bases of the junction left unmatched. DNA of the CDR3: TGCAGCGGGGGGACAGCACAAGAGACCCAGTACTTC. It yields the protein CSGGTAQETQYF.

This chain connects TRBV28 to TRBJ2-3; maybe TRBD2 (5 bases). The CDR3 loop spans 16 amino acids. The V end was cut by 5 bases, the J end by 4 bases, with 19 bases between. Germline lookup yields CDR1 MDHEN and CDR2 SYDVKM. The CDR3 spells CASSPPWRRGADTQYF. The CDR3 DNA follows: TGTGCCAGCAGTCCCCCGTGGAGGCGCGGCGCAGATACGCAGTATTTT.

V and J are TRBV6-1 and TRBJ2-7; D might be TRBD1 (6 bases). Trimming removed 10 bases from V and 3 bases from J, with 13 bases in between. The CDR3 has 12 residues. Germline-derived CDR1 and CDR2 are MNHNS and SASEGT. The CDR3 spells CATMDRIYEQYF. In DNA, the CDR3 is TGTGCCACCATGGACAGAATCTACGAGCAGTACTTC.

This clone was counted between two and nine times. The rearrangement joins TRBV11-2 to TRBJ1-4; no clear D. Trimming shortened V by 4 bases and J by 2 bases, and 11 bases separated the two germline ends. Germline V gene lookup returns CDR1 SGHAT and CDR2 FQNNGV. The CDR3 runs 15 residues. In DNA, the CDR3 is TGTGCCAGCAGCTCGACCCGAGGGACTAATGAAAAACTGTTTTTT. It translates to CASSSTRGTNEKLFF.

V is TRBV18 and J is TRBJ2-3; 9 nucleotides match TRBD1. The CDR3 has 16 residues. V lost 4 bases, J lost 0 bases, and 5 bases stayed unmatched. Germline CDR1 is KGHSH and CDR2 is LQKENI. The CDR3 region is CASSQVGTGSTDTQYF. The CDR3 DNA reads TGTGCCAGCTCACAGGTCGGGACAGGGAGCACAGATACGCAGTATTTT.

The gene calls are TRBV5-6 and TRBJ2-1; D uncertain. CDR3 size: 13 residues. Per the germline V gene, CDR1 is SGHDT and CDR2 is YYEEEE. The V end was cut by 3 bases, the J end by 10 bases, with 14 bases between. CDR3 sequence (DNA): TGTGCCAGCAGCTCCGACACCACATGGGAGCAGTTCTTC. Its translation: CASSSDTTWEQFF.

The chain carries TRBV6-6 and TRBJ1-1; D gene uncertain. V dropped 5 bases and J dropped 0 bases, with 10 bases sitting between them. Germline V gene lookup returns CDR1 MNHNY and CDR2 SVGAGI (reference sequence). The CDR3 is made up of 14 amino acids. The CDR3 nucleotides are TGTGCCAGCAGTCAACGGTGGTTGAACACTGAAGCTTTCTTT. Translating gives CASSQRWLNTEAFF.

J is TRBJ2-7 and V is TRBV5-5, with 14 positions matching TRBD2. This CDR3 contains 19 residues. J lost 0 bases, V lost 6 bases, and 14 bases had no gene match. In germline, CDR1 is SGHKS, CDR2 YYEKEE (reference sequence). CDR3 sequence: CASTRRRLAGGGTSYEQYF. CDR3 DNA: TGTGCCAGCACGCGAAGAAGACTAGCGGGAGGGGGAACCTCCTACGAGCAGTACTTC.

V and J are TRBV30 and TRBJ2-5; the D gene is possibly TRBD2 (5 bases). The CDR3 spans 12 residues. V lost 2 bases, J lost 11 bases, and 15 bases lay in between. CDR1 and CDR2 from the germline V gene are GTSNPN and SVGIG (reference sequence). The CDR3 sequence is CAWSYLYREQYF. The CDR3 DNA is TGTGCCTGGAGTTACTTATATAGGGAGCAGTACTTC.

This rearrangement joins TRBV5-6 to TRBJ2-3; D gene unclear. V was cut by 7 bases and J by 3 bases, with 15 bases left in between. The length of the CDR3 is 14 residues. Germline V lookup: CDR1 SGHDT, CDR2 YYEEEE. Here the CDR3 reads CASFPLGPTDTQYF. In DNA form, the CDR3 reads TGTGCCAGCTTCCCCCTTGGCCCGACAGATACGCAGTATTTT.

The chain employs TRBV30 and TRBJ2-3; D gene ambiguous. Trimming left V 0 bases short and J 5 bases short, with 6 bases between. CDR1 and CDR2 from the germline V gene are GTSNPN and SVGIG (reference sequence). CDR3 size: 12 residues. DNA of the CDR3: TGTGCCTGGAGTGTGGGCAGAGATACGCAGTATTTT. Translating it yields CAWSVGRDTQYF.

With respect to this clone: The sample carries other DNA sequences with the same CDR3. The chain recombines TRBV5-6 with TRBJ1-1; no clear D gene. The germline gives CDR1 SGHDT, CDR2 YYEEEE. This CDR3 is built from 14 residues. Deletions cut 0 bases from V and 1 base from J, with 7 bases between. The CDR3 is CASSLAPGNTEAFF. The CDR3 coding sequence is TGTGCCAGCAGCTTGGCTCCGGGGAACACTGAAGCTTTCTTT.

The chain uses TRBV6-1 and TRBJ2-7, with D maybe TRBD1 (6 bases). Germline CDR1 and CDR2: MNHNS and SASEGT. V lost 5 bases and J 2 bases, leaving 10 bases between the germline ends. The CDR3 runs 13 residues. CDR3 region: CASSSGQTYEQYF. The CDR3 DNA follows: TGTGCCAGCAGTTCCGGACAGACCTACGAGCAGTACTTC.

The chain combines TRBV14 with TRBJ2-1; D perhaps matches TRBD2 (6 bases). V was shortened by 0 bases and J by 7 bases, with 25 bases between the two germline ends. The germline V gene encodes CDR1 SGHDN and CDR2 FVKESK. The CDR3 has 19 amino acids. The CDR3 here is CASSQEGRFGRRVLNEQFF. CDR3 coding DNA: TGTGCCAGCAGCCAAGAGGGCCGCTTCGGGCGGAGGGTCCTTAATGAGCAGTTCTTC.

The rearrangement uses TRBV11-2 and TRBJ2-5; 7 bases align to TRBD2. V gave up 3 bases and J gave up 0 bases; unmatched junction bases: 7. CDR1 SGHAT and CDR2 FQNNGV come from the germline V gene. The CDR3 contains 16 residues. CDR3 sequence: CASSLASGAYQETQYF. The CDR3, as DNA: TGTGCCAGCAGCTTGGCTAGCGGAGCGTACCAAGAGACCCAGTACTTC.

The V gene is TRBV15, the J gene TRBJ2-7; no clear D. The CDR3 covers 14 residues. Germline CDR1 is LNHNV and CDR2 is YYDKDF (reference sequence). V was cut by 0 bases and J by 2 bases, with 8 bases left in between. As DNA, the CDR3 is TGTGCCACCAGCAGAGATGGGCATACCTACGAGCAGTACTTC. Translation gives CATSRDGHTYEQYF.